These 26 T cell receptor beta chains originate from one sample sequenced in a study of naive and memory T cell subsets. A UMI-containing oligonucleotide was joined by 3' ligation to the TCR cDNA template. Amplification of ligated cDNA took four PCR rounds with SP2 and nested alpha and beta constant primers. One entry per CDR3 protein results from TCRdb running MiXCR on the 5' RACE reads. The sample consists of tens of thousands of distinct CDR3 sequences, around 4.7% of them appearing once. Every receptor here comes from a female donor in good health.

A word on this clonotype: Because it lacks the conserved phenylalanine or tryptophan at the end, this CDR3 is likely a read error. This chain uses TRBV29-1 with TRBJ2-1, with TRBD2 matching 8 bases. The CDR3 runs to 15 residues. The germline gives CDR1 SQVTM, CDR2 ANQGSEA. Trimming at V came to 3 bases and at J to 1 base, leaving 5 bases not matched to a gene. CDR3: CSVEFGTSSYNEQFS. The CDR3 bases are TGCAGCGTTGAGTTCGGGACTAGTTCCTACAATGAGCAGTTCTCC.

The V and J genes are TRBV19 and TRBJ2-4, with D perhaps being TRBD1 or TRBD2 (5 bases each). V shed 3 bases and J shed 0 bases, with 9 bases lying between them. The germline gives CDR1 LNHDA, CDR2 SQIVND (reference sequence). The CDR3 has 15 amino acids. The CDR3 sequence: CASSMGRLAKNIQYF. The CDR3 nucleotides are TGTGCCAGTAGTATGGGACGGCTAGCCAAAAACATTCAGTACTTC.

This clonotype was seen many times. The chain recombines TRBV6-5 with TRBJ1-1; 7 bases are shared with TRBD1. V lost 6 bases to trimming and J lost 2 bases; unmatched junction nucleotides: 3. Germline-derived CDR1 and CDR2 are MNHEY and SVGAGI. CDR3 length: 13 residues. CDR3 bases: TGTGCCAGCAGCTACAGGGGAAACACTGAAGCTTTCTTT. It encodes CASSYRGNTEAFF.

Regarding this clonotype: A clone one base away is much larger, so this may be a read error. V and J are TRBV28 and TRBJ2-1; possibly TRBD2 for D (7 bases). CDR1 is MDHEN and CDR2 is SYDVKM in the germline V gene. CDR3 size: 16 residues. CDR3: CASRGGGASWRNEHFF. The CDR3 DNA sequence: TGTGCCAGCCGTGGGGGGGGGGCTAGCTGGCGAAATGAGCATTTCTTC.

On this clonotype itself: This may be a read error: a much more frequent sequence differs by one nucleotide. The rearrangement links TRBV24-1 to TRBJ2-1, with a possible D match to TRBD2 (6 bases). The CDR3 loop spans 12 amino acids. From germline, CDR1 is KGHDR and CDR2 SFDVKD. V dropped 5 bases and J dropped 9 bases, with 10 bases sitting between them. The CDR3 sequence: CATSGIGGEQFF. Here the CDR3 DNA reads TGTGCCACCAGTGGGATCGGGGGTGAGCAGTTCTTC.

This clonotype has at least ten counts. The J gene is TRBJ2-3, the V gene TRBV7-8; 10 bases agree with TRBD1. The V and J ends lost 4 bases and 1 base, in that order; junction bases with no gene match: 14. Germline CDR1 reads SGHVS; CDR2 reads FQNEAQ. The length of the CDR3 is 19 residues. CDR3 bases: TGTGCCAGCAGCTCCAATGCCGGGACAGGGGAAAAAGGCACAGATACGCAGTATTTT. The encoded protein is CASSSNAGTGEKGTDTQYF.

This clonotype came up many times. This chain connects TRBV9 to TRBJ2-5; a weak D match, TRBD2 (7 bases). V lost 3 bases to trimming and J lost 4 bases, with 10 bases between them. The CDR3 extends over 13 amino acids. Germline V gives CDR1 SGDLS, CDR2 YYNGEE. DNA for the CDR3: TGTGCCAGCAGCGAGGGGGGGCGAGAGACCCAGTACTTC. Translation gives CASSEGGRETQYF.

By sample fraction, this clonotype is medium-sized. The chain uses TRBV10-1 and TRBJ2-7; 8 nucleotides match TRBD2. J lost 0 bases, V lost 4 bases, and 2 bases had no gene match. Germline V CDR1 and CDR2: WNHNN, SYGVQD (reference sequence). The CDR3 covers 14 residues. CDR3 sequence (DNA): TGCGCCAGCAGTGCCGGGACTAGCTCCTACGAGCAGTACTTC. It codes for CASSAGTSSYEQYF.

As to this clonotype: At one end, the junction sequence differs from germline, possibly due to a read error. The CDR3 loop is CATRGDYYGDTF. The CDR3, as DNA: TGTGCCACCAGGGGAGACTACTATGGCGACACCTTC. This rearrangement joins TRBV28 to TRBJ1-2, with TRBD1 as a possible D gene (6 bases). The germline V gene has CDR1 MDHEN and CDR2 SYDVKM. The CDR3 extends over 12 amino acids.

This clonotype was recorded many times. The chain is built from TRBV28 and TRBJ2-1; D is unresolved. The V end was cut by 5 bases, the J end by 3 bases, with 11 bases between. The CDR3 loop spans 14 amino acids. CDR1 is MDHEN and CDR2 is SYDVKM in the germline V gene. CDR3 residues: CASSPFVGYNEQFF. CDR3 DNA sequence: TGTGCCAGCAGTCCCTTTGTAGGCTACAATGAGCAGTTCTTC.

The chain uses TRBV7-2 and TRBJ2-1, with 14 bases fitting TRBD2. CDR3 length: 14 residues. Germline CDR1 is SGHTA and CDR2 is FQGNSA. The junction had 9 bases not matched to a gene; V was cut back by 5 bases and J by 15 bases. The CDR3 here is CASSPGLAGDLLFF. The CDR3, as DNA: TGTGCCAGCAGCCCGGGACTAGCGGGAGATCTGCTGTTCTTC.

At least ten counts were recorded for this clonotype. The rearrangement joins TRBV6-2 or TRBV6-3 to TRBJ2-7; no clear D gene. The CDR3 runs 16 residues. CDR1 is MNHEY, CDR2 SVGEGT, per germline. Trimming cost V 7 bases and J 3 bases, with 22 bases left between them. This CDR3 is CASTRGGLGLFYEQYF. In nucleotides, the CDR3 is TGTGCCAGCACCCGTGGCGGTTTGGGCCTATTCTACGAGCAGTACTTC.

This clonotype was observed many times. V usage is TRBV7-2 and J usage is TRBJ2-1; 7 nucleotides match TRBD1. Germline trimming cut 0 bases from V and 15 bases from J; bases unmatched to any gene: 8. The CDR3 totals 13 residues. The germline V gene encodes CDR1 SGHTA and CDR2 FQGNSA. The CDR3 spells CASSLARGRAGFF. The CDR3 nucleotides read TGTGCCAGCAGCTTAGCTAGGGGGCGGGCCGGGTTCTTC.

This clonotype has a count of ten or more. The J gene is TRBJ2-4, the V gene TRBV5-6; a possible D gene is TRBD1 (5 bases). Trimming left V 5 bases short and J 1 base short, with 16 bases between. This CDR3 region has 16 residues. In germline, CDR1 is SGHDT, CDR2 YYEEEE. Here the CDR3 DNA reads TGTGCCAGCAGGTCCAAGGGGCTTTACGCCAAAAACATTCAGTACTTC. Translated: CASRSKGLYAKNIQYF.

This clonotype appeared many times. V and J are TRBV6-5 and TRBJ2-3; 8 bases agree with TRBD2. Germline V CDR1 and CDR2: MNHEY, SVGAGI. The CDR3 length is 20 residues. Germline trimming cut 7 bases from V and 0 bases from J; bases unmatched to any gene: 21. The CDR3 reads CASNFNRGVIAGPSTDTQYF. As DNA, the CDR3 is TGTGCCAGCAACTTTAACAGAGGGGTGATAGCGGGACCCAGCACAGATACGCAGTATTTT.

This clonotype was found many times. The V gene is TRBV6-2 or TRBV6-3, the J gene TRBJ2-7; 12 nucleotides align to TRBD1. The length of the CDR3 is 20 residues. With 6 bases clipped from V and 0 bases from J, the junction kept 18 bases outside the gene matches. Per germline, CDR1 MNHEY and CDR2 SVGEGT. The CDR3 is CASRAIRDRGRAGGSYEQYF. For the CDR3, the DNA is TGTGCCAGCAGAGCCATCCGGGACAGGGGGCGAGCGGGAGGCTCCTACGAGCAGTACTTC.

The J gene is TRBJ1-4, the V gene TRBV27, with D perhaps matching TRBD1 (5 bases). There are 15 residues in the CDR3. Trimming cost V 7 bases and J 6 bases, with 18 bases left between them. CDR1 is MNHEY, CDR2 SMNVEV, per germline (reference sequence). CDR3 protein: CASTLGGGAHEKLFF. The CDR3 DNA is TGTGCCAGCACGCTTGGGGGTGGAGCTCATGAAAAACTGTTTTTT.

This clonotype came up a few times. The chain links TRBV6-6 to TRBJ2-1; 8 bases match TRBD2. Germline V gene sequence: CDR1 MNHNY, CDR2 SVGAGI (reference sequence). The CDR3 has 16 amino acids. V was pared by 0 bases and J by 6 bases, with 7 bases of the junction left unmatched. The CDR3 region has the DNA TGTGCCAGCAGTTACTCGAGCGGGAGAGGGGGCAATGAGCAGTTCTTC. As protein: CASSYSSGRGGNEQFF.

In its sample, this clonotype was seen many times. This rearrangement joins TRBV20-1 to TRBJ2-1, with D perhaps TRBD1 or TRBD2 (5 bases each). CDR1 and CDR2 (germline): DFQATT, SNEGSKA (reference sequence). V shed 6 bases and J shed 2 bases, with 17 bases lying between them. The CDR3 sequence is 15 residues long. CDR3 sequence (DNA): TGCAGTGCGGGGGTAGCCGGCTGGGCCTACAATGAGCAGTTCTTC. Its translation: CSAGVAGWAYNEQFF.

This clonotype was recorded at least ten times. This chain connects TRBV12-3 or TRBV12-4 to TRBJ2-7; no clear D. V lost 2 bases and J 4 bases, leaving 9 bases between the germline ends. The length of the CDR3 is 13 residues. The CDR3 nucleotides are TGTGCCAGCAGTTTAAAGGTACTATACGAGCAGTACTTC. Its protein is CASSLKVLYEQYF.

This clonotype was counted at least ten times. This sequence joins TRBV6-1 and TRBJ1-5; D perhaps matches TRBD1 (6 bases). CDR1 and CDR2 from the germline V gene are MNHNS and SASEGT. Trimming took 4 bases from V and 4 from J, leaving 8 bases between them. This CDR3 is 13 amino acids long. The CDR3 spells CASSGTENQPQHF. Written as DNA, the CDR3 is TGTGCCAGCAGTGGGACAGAAAATCAGCCCCAGCATTTT.

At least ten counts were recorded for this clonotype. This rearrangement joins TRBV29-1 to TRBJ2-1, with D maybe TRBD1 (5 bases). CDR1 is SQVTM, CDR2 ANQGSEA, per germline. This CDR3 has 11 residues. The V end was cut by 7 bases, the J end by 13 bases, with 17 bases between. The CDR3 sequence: CSAVGVPLQFF. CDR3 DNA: TGCAGCGCCGTAGGGGTGCCTCTACAGTTCTTC.

In DNA, the CDR3 is TGCGCCAGCAGCCCACGCCCTGACAGGGACACTGAAGCTTTCTTT. As protein: CASSPRPDRDTEAFF. This chain uses TRBV5-1 with TRBJ1-1; 7 bases are shared with TRBD1. After removal of 4 bases from V and 3 bases from J, the junction contained 9 bases not matched to a gene. Germline loops: CDR1 SGHRS, CDR2 YFSETQ. The CDR3 has 15 amino acids. Supplemented by reference TRBV5-1 and TRBJ1-1, the full variable domain reads KAGVTQTPRYLIKTRGQQVTLSCSPISGHRSVSWYQQTPGQGLQFLFEYFSETQRNKGNFPGRFSGRQFSNSRSEMNVSTLELGDSALYLCASSPRPDRDTEAFFGQGTRLTVV.

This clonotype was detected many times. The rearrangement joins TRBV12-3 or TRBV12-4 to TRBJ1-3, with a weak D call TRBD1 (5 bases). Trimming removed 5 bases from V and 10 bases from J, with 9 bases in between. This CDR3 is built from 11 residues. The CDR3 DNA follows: TGTGCCAGCAGTAAACAGGTTACCATATATTTT. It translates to CASSKQVTIYF.

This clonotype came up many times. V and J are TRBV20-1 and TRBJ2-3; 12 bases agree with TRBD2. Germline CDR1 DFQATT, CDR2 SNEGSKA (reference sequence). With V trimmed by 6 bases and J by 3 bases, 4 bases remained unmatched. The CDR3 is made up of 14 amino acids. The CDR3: CSARLAGATDTQYF. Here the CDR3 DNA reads TGCAGTGCGAGACTAGCGGGAGCTACAGATACGCAGTATTTT.

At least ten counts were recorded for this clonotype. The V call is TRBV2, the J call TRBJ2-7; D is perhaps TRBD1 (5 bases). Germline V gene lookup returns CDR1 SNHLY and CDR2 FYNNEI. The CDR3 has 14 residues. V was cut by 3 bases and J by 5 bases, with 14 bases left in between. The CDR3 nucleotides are TGTGCCAGCAGTGATTTCCAGGGCCCCAACGAGCAGTACTTC. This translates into CASSDFQGPNEQYF.